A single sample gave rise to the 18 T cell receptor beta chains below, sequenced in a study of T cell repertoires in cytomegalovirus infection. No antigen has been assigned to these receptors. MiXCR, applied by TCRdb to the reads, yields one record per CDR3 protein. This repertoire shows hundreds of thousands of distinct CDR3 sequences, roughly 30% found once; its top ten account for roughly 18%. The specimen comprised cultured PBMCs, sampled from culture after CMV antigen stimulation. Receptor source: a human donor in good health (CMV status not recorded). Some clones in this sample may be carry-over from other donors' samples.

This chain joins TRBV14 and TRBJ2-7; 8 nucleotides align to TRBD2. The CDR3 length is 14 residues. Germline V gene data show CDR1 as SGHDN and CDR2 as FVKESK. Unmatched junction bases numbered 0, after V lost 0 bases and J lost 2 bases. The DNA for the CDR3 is TGTGCCAGCAGCCAAGACGGGAGGGCCTACGAGCAGTACTTC. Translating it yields CASSQDGRAYEQYF.

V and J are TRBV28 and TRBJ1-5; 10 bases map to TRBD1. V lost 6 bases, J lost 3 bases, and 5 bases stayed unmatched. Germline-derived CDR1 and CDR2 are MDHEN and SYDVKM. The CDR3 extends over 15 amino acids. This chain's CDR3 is CASSSGQGYNQPQHF. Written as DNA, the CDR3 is TGTGCCAGCAGCTCGGGACAGGGGTACAATCAGCCCCAGCATTTT.

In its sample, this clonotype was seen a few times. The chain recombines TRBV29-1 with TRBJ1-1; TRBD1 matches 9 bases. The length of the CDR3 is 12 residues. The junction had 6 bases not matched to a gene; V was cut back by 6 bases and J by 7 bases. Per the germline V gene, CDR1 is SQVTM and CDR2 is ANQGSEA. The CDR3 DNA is TGCAGCGTCGGACAGGGGCCCCTTGAAGCTTTCTTT. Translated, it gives CSVGQGPLEAFF.

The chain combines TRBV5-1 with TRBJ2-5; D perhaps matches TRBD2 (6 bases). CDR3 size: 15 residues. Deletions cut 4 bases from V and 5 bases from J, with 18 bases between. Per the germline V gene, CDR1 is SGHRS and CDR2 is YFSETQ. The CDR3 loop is CASSRALAPPETQYF. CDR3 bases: TGCGCCAGCAGCCGGGCCCTAGCGCCCCCGGAGACCCAGTACTTC.

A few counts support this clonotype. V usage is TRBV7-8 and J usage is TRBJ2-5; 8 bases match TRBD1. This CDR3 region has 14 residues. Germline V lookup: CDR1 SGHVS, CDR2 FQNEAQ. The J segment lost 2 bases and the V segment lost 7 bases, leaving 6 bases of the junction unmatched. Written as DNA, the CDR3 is TGTGCCAGCACCTTCGGACAGGGACAAGAGACCCAGTACTTC. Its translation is CASTFGQGQETQYF.

The CDR3 here is CASSSPGSEAFF. The DNA for the CDR3 is TGTGCCAGCAGCTCCCCCGGCTCCGAAGCTTTCTTT. The V and J genes are TRBV3-1 and TRBJ1-1; unclear D gene. Trimming left V 5 bases short and J 8 bases short, with 12 bases between. The CDR3 is 12 residues long. Germline-derived CDR1 and CDR2 are LGHDT and YNNKEL (reference sequence).

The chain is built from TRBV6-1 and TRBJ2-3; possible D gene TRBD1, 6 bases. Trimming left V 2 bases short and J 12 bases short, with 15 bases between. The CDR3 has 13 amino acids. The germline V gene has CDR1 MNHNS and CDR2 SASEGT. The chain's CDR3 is CASSEQGTLSQYF. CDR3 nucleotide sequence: TGTGCCAGCAGTGAACAGGGGACCCTGTCTCAGTATTTT.

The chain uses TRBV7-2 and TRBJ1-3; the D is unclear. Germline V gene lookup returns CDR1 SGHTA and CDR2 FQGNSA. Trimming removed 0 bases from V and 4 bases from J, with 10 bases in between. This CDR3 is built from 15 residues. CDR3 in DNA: TGTGCCAGCAGCTTAGCGGCCGGGAACGGAAACACCATATATTTT. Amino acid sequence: CASSLAAGNGNTIYF.

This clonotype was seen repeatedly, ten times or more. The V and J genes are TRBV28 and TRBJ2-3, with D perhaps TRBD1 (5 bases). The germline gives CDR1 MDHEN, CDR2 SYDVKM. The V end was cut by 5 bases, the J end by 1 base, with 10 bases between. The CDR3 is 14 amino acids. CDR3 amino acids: CASSQAGRTDTQYF. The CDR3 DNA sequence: TGTGCCAGCAGTCAGGCAGGGCGCACAGATACGCAGTATTTT.

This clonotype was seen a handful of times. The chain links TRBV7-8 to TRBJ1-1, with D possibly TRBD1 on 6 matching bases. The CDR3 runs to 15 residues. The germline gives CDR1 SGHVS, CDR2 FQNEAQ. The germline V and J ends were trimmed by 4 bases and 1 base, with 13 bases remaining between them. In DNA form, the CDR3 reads TGTGCCAGCAGCTCTGGGGGACAAAAGAACACTGAAGCTTTCTTT. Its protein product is CASSSGGQKNTEAFF.

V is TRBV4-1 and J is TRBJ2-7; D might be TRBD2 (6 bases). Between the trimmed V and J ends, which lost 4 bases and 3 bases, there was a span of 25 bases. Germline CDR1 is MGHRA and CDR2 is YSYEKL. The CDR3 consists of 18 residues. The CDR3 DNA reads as TGCGCCAGCAGCCGGACCTATATACGGGGGAGTGGGTACTACGAGCAGTACTTC. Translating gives CASSRTYIRGSGYYEQYF.

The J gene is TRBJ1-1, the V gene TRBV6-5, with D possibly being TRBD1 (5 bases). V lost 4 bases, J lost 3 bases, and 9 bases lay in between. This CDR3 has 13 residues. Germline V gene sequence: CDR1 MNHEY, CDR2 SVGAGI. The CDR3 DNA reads TGTGCCAGCAGTTCGGGACCCCACACTGAAGCTTTCTTT. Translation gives CASSSGPHTEAFF.

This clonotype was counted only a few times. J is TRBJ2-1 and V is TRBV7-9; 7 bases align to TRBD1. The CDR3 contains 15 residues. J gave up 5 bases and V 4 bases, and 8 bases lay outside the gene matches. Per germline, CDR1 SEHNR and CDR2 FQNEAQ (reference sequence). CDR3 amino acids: CASSSSGQNHNEQFF. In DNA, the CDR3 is TGTGCCAGCAGCTCCTCGGGACAGAATCACAATGAGCAGTTCTTC.

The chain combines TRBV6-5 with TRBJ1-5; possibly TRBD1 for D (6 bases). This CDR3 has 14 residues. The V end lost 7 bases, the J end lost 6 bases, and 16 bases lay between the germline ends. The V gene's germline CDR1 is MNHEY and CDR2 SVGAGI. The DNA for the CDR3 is TGTGCCAGCACCAGAGAGGCAGGGGTTCAGCCCCAGCATTTT. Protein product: CASTREAGVQPQHF.

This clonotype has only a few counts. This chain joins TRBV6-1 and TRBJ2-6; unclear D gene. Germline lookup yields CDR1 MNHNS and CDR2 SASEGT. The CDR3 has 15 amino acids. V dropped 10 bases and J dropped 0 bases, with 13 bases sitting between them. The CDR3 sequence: CATTPTRSGANVLTF. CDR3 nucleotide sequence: TGTGCCACCACACCGACGCGCTCTGGGGCCAACGTCCTGACTTTC.

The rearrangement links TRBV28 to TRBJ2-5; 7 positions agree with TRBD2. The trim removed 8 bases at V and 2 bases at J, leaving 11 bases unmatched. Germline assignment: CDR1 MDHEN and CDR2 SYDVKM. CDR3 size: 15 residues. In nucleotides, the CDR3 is TGTGCCAGCTCCGGTCCCCCTAGCGGTCAAGAGACCCAGTACTTC. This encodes CASSGPPSGQETQYF.

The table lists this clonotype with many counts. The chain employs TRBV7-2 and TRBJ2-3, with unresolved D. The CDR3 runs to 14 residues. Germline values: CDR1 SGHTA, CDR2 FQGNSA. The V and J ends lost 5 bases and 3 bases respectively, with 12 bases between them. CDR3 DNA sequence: TGTGCCAGCAGCCGGGCGTATCAGACAGATACGCAGTATTTT. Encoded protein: CASSRAYQTDTQYF.

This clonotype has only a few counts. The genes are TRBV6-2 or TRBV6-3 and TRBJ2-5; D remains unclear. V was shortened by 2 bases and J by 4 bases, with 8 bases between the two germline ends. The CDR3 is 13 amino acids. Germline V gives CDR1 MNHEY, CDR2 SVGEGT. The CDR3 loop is CASSYGTGETQYF. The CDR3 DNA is TGTGCCAGCAGTTACGGAACTGGAGAGACCCAGTACTTC.